The 3 T cell receptor beta chains given below trace back to one sample, sequenced in a study of metastatic and nonmetastatic thyroid tumors. Using MiXCR, TCRdb re-called clones from the PCR reads. The data contain 20,000 to 25,000 clones, around a fifth of them seen just once; the ten biggest clones take up around 12%. There were no patients who had received any treatment before thyroid surgery. Sample: tumor tissue. The origin of the receptors is a female donor with papillary thyroid cancer or a benign thyroid nodule (not recorded which). Some clones in this sample may be carry-over from other donors' samples.

At least ten counts were recorded for this clone. The chain combines TRBV5-1 with TRBJ2-7; D tentatively fits TRBD1 or TRBD2 (5 bases each). In germline, CDR1 is SGHRS, CDR2 YFSETQ. V lost 4 bases and J lost 3, with 11 bases in between. There are 13 residues in the CDR3. The CDR3 coding sequence is TGCGCCAGCAGCCGGGACGGATACTACGAGCAGTACTTC. This codes for CASSRDGYYEQYF.

This clone qualifies as medium-sized. V is TRBV2 and J is TRBJ2-7; a weak D match, TRBD2 (5 bases). This CDR3 contains 14 residues. V lost 1 base and J lost 6, with 13 bases in between. CDR1 and CDR2 (germline): SNHLY, FYNNEI. The CDR3 reads CASSEGGSSGEQYF. The CDR3 bases are TGTGCCAGCAGTGAAGGAGGGTCTTCGGGCGAGCAGTACTTC.

This clone was seen a few times. One junction end disagrees with the germline gene, perhaps due to a read error. In nucleotides, the CDR3 is TGTGCCAGCAGTACAACCTACGAGCATTACTTC. This codes for CASSTTYEHYF. The J gene is TRBJ2-7, the V gene TRBV6-1, with D unclear. CDR3 length: 11 residues. Germline V gene sequence: CDR1 MNHNS, CDR2 SASEGT.